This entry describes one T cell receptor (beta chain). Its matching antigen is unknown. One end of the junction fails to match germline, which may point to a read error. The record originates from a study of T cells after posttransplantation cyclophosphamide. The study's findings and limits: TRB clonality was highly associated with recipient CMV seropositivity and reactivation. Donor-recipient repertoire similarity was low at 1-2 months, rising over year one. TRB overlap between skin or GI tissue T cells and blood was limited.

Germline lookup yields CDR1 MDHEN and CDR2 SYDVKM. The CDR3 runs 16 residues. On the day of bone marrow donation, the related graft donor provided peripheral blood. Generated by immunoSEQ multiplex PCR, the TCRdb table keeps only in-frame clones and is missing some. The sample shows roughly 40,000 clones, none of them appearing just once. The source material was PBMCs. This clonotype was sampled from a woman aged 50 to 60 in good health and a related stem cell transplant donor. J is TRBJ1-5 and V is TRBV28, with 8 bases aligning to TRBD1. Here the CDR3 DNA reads TGTGCCAGCAAAGGACAGGGACAGGCGATCAATCAGTCCCAGCATTTT. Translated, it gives CASKGQGQAINQSQHF.